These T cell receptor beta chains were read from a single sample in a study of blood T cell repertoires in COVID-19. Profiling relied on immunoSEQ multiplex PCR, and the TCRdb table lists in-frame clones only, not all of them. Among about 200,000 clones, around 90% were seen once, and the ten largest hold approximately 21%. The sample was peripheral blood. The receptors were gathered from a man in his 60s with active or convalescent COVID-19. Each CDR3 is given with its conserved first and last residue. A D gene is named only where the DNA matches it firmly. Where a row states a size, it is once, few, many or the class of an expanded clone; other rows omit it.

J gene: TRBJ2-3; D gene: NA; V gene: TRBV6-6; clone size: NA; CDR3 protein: CASSYRVGTDTQYF; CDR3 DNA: TGTGCCAGCAGTTACCGCGTTGGTACAGATACGCAGTATTTT
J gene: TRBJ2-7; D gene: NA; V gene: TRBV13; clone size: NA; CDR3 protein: CASSLMDFSYEQYF; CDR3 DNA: TGTGCCAGCAGCCTGATGGACTTTTCCTACGAGCAGTACTTC
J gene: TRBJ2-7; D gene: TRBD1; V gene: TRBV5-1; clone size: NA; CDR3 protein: CASSLGQASYEQYF; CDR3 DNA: TGCGCCAGCAGCCTAGGACAGGCATCCTACGAGCAGTACTTC
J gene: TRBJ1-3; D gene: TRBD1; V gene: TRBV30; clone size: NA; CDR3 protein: CAWMQDRGPGNTIYF; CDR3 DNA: TGTGCCTGGATGCAGGACAGGGGGCCAGGAAACACCATATATTTT
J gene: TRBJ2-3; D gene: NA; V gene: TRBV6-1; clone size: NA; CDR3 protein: CASSGNQGLSTDTQYF; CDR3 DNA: TGTGCCAGCAGTGGGAATCAGGGCCTTAGCACAGATACGCAGTATTTT
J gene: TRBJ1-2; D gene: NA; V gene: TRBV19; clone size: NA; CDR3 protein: CASSMTQGGGYTF; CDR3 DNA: TGTGCCAGTAGTATGACACAGGGTGGTGGCTACACCTTC
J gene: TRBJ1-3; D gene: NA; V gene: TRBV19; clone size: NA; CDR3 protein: CASREGTLTGNTIYF; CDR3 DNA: TGTGCCAGTAGAGAGGGCACATTAACTGGAAACACCATATATTTT
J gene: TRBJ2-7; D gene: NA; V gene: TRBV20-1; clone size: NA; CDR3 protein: CSARSNAQQYF; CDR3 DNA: TGCAGTGCTAGATCTAACGCACAGCAGTACTTC
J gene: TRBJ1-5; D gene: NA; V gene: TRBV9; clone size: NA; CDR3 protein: CASSPGGQNQPQHF; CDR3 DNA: TGTGCCAGCAGCCCGGGGGGGCAAAATCAGCCCCAGCATTTT
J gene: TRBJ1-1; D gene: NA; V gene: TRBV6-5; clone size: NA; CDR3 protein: CASSHSMTRNTEAFF; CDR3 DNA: TGTGCCAGCAGCCATTCGATGACAAGGAACACTGAAGCTTTCTTT
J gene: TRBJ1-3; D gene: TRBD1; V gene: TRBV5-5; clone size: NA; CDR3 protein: CASSLGMQGAGNTIYF; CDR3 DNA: TGTGCCAGCAGCTTGGGAATGCAGGGGGCTGGAAACACCATATATTTT
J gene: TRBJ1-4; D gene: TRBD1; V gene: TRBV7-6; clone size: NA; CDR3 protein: CASSPPGQPNEKLFF; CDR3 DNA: TGTGCCAGCAGCCCGCCGGGACAGCCTAATGAAAAACTGTTTTTT
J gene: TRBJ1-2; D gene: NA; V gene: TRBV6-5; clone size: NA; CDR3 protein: CARSQGFVDYTF; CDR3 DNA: TGTGCCAGGTCCCAGGGGTTCGTCGATTACACCTTC
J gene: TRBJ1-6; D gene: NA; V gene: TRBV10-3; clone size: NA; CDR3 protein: CAISGGPSASNSPLHF; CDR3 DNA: TGTGCCATCAGTGGGGGGCCTTCCGCGTCTAATTCACCCCTCCACTTT
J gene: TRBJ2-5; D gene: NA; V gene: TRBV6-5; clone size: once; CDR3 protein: CASTQVGAKTQYF; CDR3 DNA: TGTGCCAGCACCCAGGTGGGGGCGAAGACCCAGTACTTC
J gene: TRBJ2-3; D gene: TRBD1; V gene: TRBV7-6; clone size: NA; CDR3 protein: CASSPTTGAHADTQYF; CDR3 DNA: TGTGCCAGCAGCCCGACGACAGGGGCGCACGCAGATACGCAGTATTTT
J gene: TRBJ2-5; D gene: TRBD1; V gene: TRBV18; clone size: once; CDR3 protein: CASSPPNSLGDRGRRETQYF; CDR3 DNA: TGTGCCAGCTCACCACCGAACTCCCTTGGGGACAGGGGGCGCAGGGAGACCCAGTACTTC
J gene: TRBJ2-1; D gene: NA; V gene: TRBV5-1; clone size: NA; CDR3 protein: CASSLQAANSYNEQFF; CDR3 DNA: TGCGCCAGCAGCTTGCAGGCAGCCAACTCCTACAATGAGCAGTTCTTC
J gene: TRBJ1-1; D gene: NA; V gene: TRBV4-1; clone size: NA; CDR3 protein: CASSQDFGGDTEAFF; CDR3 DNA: TGCGCCAGCAGCCAAGATTTCGGGGGGGACACTGAAGCTTTCTTT
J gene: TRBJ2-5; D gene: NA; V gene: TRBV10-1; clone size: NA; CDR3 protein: CASSESGSGAQYF; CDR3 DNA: TGCGCCAGCAGTGAGTCTGGCTCGGGGGCCCAGTACTTC
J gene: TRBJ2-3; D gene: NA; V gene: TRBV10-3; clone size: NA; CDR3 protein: CAISDSQRGQYTQYF; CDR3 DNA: TGTGCCATCAGTGATAGCCAGCGGGGACAATATACGCAGTATTTT
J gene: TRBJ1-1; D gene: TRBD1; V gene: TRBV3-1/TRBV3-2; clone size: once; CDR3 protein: CASSQENRGEAFF; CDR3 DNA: TGTGCCAGCAGCCAAGAAAACAGGGGTGAGGCTTTCTTT
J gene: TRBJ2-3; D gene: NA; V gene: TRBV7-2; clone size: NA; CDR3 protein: CASSSTGTDTQYF; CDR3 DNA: TGTGCCAGCAGCTCTACAGGAACAGATACGCAGTATTTT